These T cell receptor beta chains were read from a single sample in a study of CD8 T cells in Susac syndrome. TCRdb re-called the immunoSEQ multiplex PCR reads through MiXCR, storing one row per CDR3 protein. The sample records approximately 46,000 distinct CDR3 sequences, 92% being singletons. The sample comprised CD8+ T cells from PBMCs. The source of these receptors is a human donor in good health. The CDR3 runs from the conserved cysteine through the conserved F or W. The D gene is left open where the match is weak.

V gene,J gene,D gene,CDR3 protein
TRBV7-9,TRBJ1-1,.,CASSLVTGQAFF
TRBV27,TRBJ2-1,TRBD1,CASSLIPTGFYNEQFF
TRBV3-1,TRBJ2-5,TRBD1,CASSARDRSQETQYF
TRBV15,TRBJ2-1,TRBD2,CATSRDGTSSYNEQFF
TRBV6-2/TRBV6-3,TRBJ2-7,TRBD2,CASIALAGENYEQYF
TRBV12-5,TRBJ1-5,TRBD1,CASGFGMGQVDQPQHF
TRBV7-2,TRBJ2-1,TRBD2,CASSTYGTTPSGAYNEQFF
TRBV7-9,TRBJ2-7,.,CASRGGALLSSYEQYF
TRBV4-1,TRBJ2-7,.,CASSQVLGGLRSYEQYF
TRBV5-1,TRBJ1-1,.,CASSLGGISDAFF
TRBV13,TRBJ2-7,.,CASSLAGPLGEQYF
TRBV14,TRBJ2-7,TRBD2,CASSLTSGSEQYF
TRBV7-2,TRBJ1-5,.,CASSFGTVLSNQPQHF
TRBV5-1,TRBJ2-7,TRBD1,CASSPHQGQGSEQYF
TRBV7-8,TRBJ1-1,.,CASSLVQGTNTEAFF
TRBV7-2,TRBJ2-7,TRBD1,CASSKPGQGIYEQYF
TRBV27,TRBJ1-1,TRBD1,CASSLQGGNTEAFF
TRBV25-1,TRBJ1-1,.,CASRVGDTEAFF
TRBV7-9,TRBJ2-1,TRBD2,CASSFGLAGGPGNEQFF
TRBV5-1,TRBJ1-1,TRBD1,CASRSGTGALNTEAFF
TRBV7-9,TRBJ1-1,.,CASSLARGRELGEAFF
TRBV6-5,TRBJ2-5,TRBD2,CASSPGLVRETQYF